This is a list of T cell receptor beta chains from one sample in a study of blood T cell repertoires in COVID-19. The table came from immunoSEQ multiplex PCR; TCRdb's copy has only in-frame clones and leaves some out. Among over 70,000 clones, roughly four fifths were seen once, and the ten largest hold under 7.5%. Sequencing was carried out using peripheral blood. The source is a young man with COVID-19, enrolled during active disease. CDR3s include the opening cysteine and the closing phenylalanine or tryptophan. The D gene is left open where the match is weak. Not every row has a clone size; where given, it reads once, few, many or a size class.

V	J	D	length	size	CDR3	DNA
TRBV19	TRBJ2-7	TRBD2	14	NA	CASSGRESSYEQYF	TGTGCCAGTAGTGGGAGGGAAAGCTCCTACGAGCAGTACTTC
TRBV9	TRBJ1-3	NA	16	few	CASSGGKEGSGNTIYF	TGTGCCAGCAGCGGAGGAAAGGAGGGTTCTGGAAACACCATATATTTT
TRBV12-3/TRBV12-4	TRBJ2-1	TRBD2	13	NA	CASSTSDHNEQFF	TGTGCCAGCAGTACTAGCGACCACAATGAGCAGTTCTTC
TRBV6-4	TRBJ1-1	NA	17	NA	CASSFGTSLGMNTEAFF	TGTGCCAGCAGTTTTGGGACATCTTTGGGGATGAACACTGAAGCTTTCTTT
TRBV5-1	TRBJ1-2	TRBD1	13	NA	CASTTGGVYGYTF	TGCGCCAGCACCACAGGGGGCGTCTATGGCTACACCTTC
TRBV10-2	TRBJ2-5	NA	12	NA	CASEDGEETQYF	TGCGCCAGTGAGGACGGGGAGGAGACCCAGTACTTC
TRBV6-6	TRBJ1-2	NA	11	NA	CASSRDYGYTF	TGTGCCAGCAGCAGGGACTATGGCTACACCTTC
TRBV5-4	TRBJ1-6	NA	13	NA	CASTPRGNSPLHF	TGTGCCAGCACCCCCCGGGGGAATTCACCCCTCCACTTT
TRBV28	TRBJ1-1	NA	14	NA	CASSLRQDGAEAFF	TGTGCCAGCAGTTTACGGCAGGATGGCGCTGAAGCTTTCTTT
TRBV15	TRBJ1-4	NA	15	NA	CATSRGRAGNEKLFF	TGTGCCACCAGCAGAGGTCGCGCAGGGAATGAAAAACTGTTTTTT
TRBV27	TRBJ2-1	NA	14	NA	CASRGTPFAGEQFF	TGTGCCAGCAGGGGCACTCCCTTTGCCGGTGAGCAGTTCTTC
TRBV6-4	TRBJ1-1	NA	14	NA	CASSLVGGDTEAFF	TGTGCCAGCAGTCTGGTCGGGGGGGACACTGAAGCTTTCTTT
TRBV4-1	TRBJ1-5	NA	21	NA	CASSPYPRGGRMKGSNQPQHF	TGCGCCAGCAGCCCTTACCCTCGGGGGGGGAGGATGAAAGGAAGCAATCAGCCCCAGCATTTT
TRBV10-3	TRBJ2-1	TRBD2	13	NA	CAMTSGNYNEQFF	TGTGCCATGACTAGCGGGAACTACAATGAGCAGTTCTTC
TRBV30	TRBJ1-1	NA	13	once	CAWAPRWSAEAFF	TGTGCCTGGGCCCCCCGGTGGAGCGCTGAAGCTTTCTTT
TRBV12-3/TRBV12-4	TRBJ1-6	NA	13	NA	CASSRQVNSPLHF	TGTGCCAGCAGCCGACAGGTTAATTCACCCCTCCACTTT
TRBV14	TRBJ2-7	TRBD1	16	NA	CASSQGQGIVVSEQYF	TGTGCCAGCAGCCAAGGACAGGGGATTGTGGTCTCCGAGCAGTACTTC
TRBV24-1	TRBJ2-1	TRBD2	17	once	CATSPSGKPFTGNEQFF	TGTGCCACCAGTCCTAGCGGGAAACCCTTTACAGGCAATGAGCAGTTCTTC
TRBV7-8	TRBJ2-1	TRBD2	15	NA	CASTRSGVSYNEQFF	TGTGCCAGCACCCGAAGCGGGGTCTCCTACAATGAGCAGTTCTTC
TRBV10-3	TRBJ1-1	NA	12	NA	CAIAGGSTEAFF	TGTGCCATCGCGGGGGGAAGCACTGAAGCTTTCTTT
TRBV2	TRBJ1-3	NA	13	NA	CARGSGAGNTIYF	TGTGCCAGAGGTTCAGGGGCTGGAAACACCATATATTTT
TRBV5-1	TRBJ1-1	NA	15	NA	CASSLGARGGTEAFF	TGCGCCAGCAGCTTAGGGGCCCGAGGGGGCACTGAAGCTTTCTTT